This TCR beta chain was found in a study listed by TCRdb under 2017. Background on the whole study: Human CD8+ TCR repertoires recognizing immunodominant viral antigens were characterized by means of sequence and structural analyses. What the research found in general, with its limitations: The CD8+ TCR repertoires specific to different immunodominant viral antigens were reported to be highly diverse and distinct from one another.

Compared with the rest of its sample, this clonotype is medium-sized (0.01 to 0.1%). Its antigen is unknown. Qualities for individual bases were not recorded, and no much larger clone is one base off. The germline V gene supplies CDR1 LGHNA and CDR2 YSLEER. V has 0 bases trimmed and J has 5 bases trimmed; junction bases matching no gene number 25. The CDR3 goes from the cysteine to the phenylalanine over 23 residues. CDR3 DNA is the only sequence kept; it has 69 bases, read in frame from the first base. TCRdb names Illumina HiSeq 2500 as the instrument used. Through fastp at Q25 and MiXCR, TCRdb rebuilt clones from the public reads, retaining in-frame beta chains. Rows are combined by CDR3 protein, so each entry shows the most common genes and DNA. In all, the sample holds approximately 540 distinct CDR3 sequences, and around 30% of those were seen once. The ten largest account for around half of the sample.

The V and J genes are TRBV4-3 and TRBJ2-2; the central 9 bases match TRBD1. The TCR comes from a female donor. Input material: CD8+ T cells (not recorded whether cultured). The bases are TGCGCCAGCAGCCAAGATCCCTTGTGGCGCCGGACAGGGGCTTTAAGGGGAACCGGGGAGCTGTTTTTT. Translation gives CASSQDPLWRRTGALRGTGELFF.